This TCR beta chain came from a study of blood T cell repertoires in COVID-19. Study context: Collection of acute and convalescent COVID-19 samples took place in the United States, Italy and Spain.

Patients from Seattle were sampled longitudinally, starting during active infection. CDR3 length: 13 amino acids. V lost 8 bases to trimming and J lost 2 bases, with 13 bases between them. CDR1 SGHTA and CDR2 FQGNSA come from the germline V gene. Authors' processing steps: By means of reference gene primer amplification, nucleated cell counts were estimated. The data were produced by immunoSEQ multiplex PCR, yet TCRdb's version contains in-frame clones alone and is incomplete. The DNA was the basis for D and trimming; V, J and clone size are from that table. The data contain 250,000 to 350,000 clones, about four fifths of them singletons.

The chain carries TRBV7-2 and TRBJ2-7, with D possibly being TRBD2 (6 bases). Material: peripheral blood. The receptor was derived from a human donor with COVID-19, enrolled during active disease. The donor label of this sample is uncertain. The CDR3 sequence is CASLGRNAYEQYF. The CDR3 DNA sequence: TGTGCCAGCTTGGGGAGGAATGCCTACGAGCAGTACTTC.